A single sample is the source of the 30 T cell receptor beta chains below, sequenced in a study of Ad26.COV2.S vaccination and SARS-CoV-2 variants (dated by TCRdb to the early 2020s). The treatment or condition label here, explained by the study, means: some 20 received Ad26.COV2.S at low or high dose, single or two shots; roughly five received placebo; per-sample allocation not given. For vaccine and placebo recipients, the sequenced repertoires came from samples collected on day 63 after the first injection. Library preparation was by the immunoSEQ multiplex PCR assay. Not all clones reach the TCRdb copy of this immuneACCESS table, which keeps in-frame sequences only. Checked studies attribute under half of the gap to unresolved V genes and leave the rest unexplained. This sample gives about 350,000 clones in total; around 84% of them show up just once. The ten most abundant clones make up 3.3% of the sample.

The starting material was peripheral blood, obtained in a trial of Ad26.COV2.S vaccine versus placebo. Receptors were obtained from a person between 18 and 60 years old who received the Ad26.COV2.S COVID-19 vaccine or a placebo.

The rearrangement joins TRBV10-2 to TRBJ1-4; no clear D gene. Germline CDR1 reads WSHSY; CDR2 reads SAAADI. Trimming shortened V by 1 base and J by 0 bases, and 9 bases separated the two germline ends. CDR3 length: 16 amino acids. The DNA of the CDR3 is TGCGCCAGCAGTGAGTTCCGACGGGCAACTAATGAAAAACTGTTTTTT. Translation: CASSEFRRATNEKLFF.

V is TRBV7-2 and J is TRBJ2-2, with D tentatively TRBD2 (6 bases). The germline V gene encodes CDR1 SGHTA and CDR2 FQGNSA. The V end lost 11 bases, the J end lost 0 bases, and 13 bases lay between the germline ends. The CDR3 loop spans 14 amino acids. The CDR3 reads CASSVSANTGELFF. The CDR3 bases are TGTGCCTCTAGCGTGTCAGCGAACACCGGGGAGCTGTTTTTT. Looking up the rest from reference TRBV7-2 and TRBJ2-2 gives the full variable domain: GAGVSQSPSNKVTEKGKDVELRCDPISGHTALYWYRQSLGQGLEFLIYFQGNSAPDKSGLPSDRFSAERTGGSVSTLTIQRTQQEDSAVYLCASSVSANTGELFFGEGSRLTVL.

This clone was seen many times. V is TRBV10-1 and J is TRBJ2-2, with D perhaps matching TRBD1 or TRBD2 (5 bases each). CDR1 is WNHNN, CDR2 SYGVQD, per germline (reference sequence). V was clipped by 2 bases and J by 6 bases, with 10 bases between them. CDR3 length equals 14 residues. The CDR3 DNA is TGCGCCAGCAGTGAGATACGGGGCGCCGGGGAGCTGTTTTTT. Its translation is CASSEIRGAGELFF.

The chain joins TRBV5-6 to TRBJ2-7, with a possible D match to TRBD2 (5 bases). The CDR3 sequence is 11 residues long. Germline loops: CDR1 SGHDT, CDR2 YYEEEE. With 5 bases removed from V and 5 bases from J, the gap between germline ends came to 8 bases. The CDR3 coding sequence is TGTGCCAGCAGATCGGAGGACGAGCAGTACTTC. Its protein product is CASRSEDEQYF.

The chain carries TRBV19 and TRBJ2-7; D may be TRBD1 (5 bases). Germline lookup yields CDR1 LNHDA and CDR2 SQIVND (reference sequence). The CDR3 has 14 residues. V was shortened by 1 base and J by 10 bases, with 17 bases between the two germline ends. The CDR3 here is CASSIGQLITEQYF. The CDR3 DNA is TGTGCCAGTAGTATAGGACAGCTAATTACCGAACAGTACTTC.

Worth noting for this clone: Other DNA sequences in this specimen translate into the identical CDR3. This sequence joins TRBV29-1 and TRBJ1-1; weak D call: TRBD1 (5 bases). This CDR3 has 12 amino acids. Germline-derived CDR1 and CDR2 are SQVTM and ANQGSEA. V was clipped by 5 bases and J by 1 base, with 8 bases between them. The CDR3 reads CSVSRGNTEAFF. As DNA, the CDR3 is TGCAGCGTTTCAAGGGGGAACACTGAAGCTTTCTTT. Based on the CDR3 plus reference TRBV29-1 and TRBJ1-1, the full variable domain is SAVISQKPSRDICQRGTSLTIQCQVDSQVTMMFWYRQQPGQSLTLIATANQGSEATYESGFVIDKFPISRPNLTFSTLTVSNMSPEDSSIYLCSVSRGNTEAFFGQGTRLTVV.

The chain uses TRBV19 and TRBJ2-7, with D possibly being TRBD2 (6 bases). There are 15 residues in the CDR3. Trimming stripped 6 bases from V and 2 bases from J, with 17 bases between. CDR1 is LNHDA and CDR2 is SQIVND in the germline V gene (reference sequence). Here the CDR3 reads CASSPGRGTAYEQYF. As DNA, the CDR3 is TGTGCCAGTAGCCCCGGGCGGGGAACTGCCTACGAGCAGTACTTC.

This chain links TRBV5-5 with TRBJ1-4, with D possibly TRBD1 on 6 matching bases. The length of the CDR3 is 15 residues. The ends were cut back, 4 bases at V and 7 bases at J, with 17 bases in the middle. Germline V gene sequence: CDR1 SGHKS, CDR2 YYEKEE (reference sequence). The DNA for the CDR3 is TGTGCCAGCAGCCAGGGCCGCCAGGGGAGTGAAAAACTGTTTTTT. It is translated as CASSQGRQGSEKLFF.

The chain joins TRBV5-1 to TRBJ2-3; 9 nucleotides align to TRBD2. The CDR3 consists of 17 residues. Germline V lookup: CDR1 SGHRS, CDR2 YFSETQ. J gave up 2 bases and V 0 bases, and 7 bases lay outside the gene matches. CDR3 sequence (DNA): TGCGCCAGCAGCTTGGCGCTAGCGGGATCTTACACAGATACGCAGTATTTT. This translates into CASSLALAGSYTDTQYF.

The CDR3 spells CASRGGAAKNIQYF. In DNA, the CDR3 is TGTGCCAGCAGAGGGGGGGCTGCCAAAAACATTCAGTACTTC. This sequence joins TRBV6-5 and TRBJ2-4; the D gene is possibly TRBD2 (7 bases). Per germline, CDR1 MNHEY and CDR2 SVGAGI. The V gene lost 6 bases and the J gene lost 1 base, with 10 bases spanning the gap. This CDR3 is 14 amino acids long.

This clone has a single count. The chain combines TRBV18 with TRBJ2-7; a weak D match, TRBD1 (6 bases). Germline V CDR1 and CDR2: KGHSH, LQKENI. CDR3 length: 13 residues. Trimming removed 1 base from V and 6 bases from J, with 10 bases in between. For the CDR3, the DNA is TGTGCCAGCTCACCACGGGGGCTGATCGAGCAGTACTTC. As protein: CASSPRGLIEQYF.

The CDR3 bases are TGTGCCAGCAGCGTAGTCCCCGGACAGGGACAGGATTATGGCTACACCTTC. It translates to CASSVVPGQGQDYGYTF. J is TRBJ1-2 and V is TRBV9, with 8 positions matching TRBD1. V gave up 0 bases and J gave up 5 bases; unmatched junction bases: 12. Germline CDR1 reads SGDLS; CDR2 reads YYNGEE. The CDR3 consists of 17 residues. The full variable domain, with the rest looked up from reference TRBV9 and TRBJ1-2, is DSGVTQTPKHLITATGQRVTLRCSPRSGDLSVYWYQQSLDQGLQFLIQYYNGEERAKGNILERFSAQQFPDLHSELNLSSLELGDSALYFCASSVVPGQGQDYGYTFGSGTRLTVV.

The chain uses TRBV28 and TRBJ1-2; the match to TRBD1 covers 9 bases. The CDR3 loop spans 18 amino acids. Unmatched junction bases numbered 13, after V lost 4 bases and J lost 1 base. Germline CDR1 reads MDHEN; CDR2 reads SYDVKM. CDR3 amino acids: CASSSASGTGPSNYGYTF. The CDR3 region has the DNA TGTGCCAGCAGTTCAGCCTCCGGGACAGGGCCGAGTAACTATGGCTACACCTTC.

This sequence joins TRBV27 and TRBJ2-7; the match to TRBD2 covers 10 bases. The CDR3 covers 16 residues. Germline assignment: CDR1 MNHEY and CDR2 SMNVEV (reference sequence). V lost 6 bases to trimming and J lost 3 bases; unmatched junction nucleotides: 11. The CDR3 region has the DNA TGTGCCAGCAGCCCCTCAGCGGGAGGGCTCGTCTACGAGCAGTACTTC. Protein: CASSPSAGGLVYEQYF.

CDR3 region: CAWTPDGEDEQYF. CDR3 coding DNA: TGTGCCTGGACCCCAGACGGGGAAGACGAGCAGTACTTC. This sequence joins TRBV30 and TRBJ2-7, with D tentatively TRBD2 (5 bases). This CDR3 comprises 13 residues. Germline CDR1 and CDR2: GTSNPN and SVGIG (reference sequence). V was cut by 4 bases and J by 5 bases, with 15 bases left in between.

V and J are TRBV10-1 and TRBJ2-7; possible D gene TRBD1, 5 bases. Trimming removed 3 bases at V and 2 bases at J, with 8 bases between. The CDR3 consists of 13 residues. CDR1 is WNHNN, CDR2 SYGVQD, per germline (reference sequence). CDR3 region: CASSEQATYEQYF. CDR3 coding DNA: TGCGCCAGCAGTGAACAGGCTACCTACGAGCAGTACTTC.

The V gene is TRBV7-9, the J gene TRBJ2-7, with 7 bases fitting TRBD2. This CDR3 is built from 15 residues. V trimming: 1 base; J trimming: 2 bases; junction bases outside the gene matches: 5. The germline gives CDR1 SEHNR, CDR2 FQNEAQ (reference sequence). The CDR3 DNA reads TGTGCCAGCAGCTTAGAGGCAGCGGGAACCTACGAGCAGTACTTC. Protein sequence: CASSLEAAGTYEQYF.

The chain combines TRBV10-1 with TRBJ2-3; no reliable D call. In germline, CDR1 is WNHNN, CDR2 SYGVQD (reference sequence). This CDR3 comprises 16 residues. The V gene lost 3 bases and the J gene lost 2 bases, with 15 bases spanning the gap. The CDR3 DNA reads TGCGCCAGCAGTGACTCGGCGCGAGTCCCCACAGATACGCAGTATTTT. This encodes CASSDSARVPTDTQYF.

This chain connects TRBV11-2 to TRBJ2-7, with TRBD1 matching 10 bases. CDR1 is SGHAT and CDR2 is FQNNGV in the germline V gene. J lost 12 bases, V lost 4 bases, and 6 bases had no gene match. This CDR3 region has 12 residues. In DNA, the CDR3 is TGTGCCAGCAGCTGGACAGGGGGTGGGGTGTACTTC. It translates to CASSWTGGGVYF.

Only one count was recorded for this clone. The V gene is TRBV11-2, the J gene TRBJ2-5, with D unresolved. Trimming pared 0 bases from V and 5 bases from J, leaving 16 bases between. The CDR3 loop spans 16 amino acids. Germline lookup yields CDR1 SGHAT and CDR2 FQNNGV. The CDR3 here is CASSLDLTGSYETQYF. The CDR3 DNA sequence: TGTGCCAGCAGCTTAGATCTTACGGGTTCGTACGAGACCCAGTACTTC.

CDR3 coding DNA: TGTGCCAGCAGTCGTACCGGGACTTCGAGCTCCTACAATGAGCAGTTCTTC. Its translation: CASSRTGTSSSYNEQFF. V is TRBV3-1 (or the pseudogene TRBV3-2) and J is TRBJ2-1; possibly TRBD2 for D (6 bases). The CDR3 loop spans 17 amino acids. Between the trimmed V and J ends, which lost 6 bases and 0 bases, there was a span of 18 bases. The germline V gene has CDR1 LGHDT and CDR2 YNNKEL (reference sequence).

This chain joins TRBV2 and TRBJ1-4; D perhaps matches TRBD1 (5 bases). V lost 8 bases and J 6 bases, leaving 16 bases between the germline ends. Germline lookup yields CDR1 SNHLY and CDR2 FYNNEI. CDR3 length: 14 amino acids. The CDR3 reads CASQRDRDYEKLFF. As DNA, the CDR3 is TGTGCCAGCCAACGGGACCGAGACTATGAAAAACTGTTTTTT.

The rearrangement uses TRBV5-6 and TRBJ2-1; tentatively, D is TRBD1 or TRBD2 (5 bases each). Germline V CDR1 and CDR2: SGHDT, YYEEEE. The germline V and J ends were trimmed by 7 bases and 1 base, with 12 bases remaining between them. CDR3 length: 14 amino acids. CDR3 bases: TGTGCCAGCTCACCGGGACCGTCCTACAATGAGCAGTTCTTC. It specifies CASSPGPSYNEQFF. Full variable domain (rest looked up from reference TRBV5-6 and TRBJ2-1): DAGVTQSPTHLIKTRGQQVTLRCSPKSGHDTVSWYQQALGQGPQFIFQYYEEEERQRGNFPDRFSGHQFPNYSSELNVNALLLGDSALYLCASSPGPSYNEQFFGPGTRLTVL.

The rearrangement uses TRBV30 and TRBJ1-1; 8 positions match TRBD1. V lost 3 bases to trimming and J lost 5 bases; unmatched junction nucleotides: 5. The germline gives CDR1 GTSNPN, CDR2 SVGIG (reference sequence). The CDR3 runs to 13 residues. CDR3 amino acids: CAWRSTGGTEAFF. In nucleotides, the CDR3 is TGTGCCTGGAGAAGTACAGGGGGAACTGAAGCTTTCTTT.

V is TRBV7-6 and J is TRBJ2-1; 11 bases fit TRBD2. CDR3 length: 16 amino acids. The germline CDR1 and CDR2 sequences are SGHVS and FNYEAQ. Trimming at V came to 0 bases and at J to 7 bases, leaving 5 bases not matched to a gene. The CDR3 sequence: CASSLALAGGKNEQFF. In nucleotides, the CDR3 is TGTGCCAGCAGCTTAGCGCTAGCGGGAGGAAAAAATGAGCAGTTCTTC.

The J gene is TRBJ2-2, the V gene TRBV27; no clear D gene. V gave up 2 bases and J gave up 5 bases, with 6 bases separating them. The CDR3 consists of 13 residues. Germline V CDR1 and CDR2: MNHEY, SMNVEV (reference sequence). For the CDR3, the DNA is TGTGCCAGCAGTTTAAGATGGACCGGGGAGCTGTTTTTT. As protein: CASSLRWTGELFF.

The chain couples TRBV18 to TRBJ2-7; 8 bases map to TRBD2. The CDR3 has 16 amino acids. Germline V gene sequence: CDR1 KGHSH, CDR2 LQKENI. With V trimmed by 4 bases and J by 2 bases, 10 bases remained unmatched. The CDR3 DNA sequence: TGTGCCAGCTCACACATGAGCGGGAGCGAAACCTACGAGCAGTACTTC. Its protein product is CASSHMSGSETYEQYF.

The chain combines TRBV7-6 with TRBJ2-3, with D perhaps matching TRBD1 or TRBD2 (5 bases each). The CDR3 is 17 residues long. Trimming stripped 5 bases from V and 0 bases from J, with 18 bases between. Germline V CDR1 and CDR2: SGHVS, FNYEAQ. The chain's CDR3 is CASSAARGQGSTDTQYF. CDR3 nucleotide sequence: TGTGCCAGCAGCGCCGCCCGAGGGCAGGGCAGCACAGATACGCAGTATTTT.

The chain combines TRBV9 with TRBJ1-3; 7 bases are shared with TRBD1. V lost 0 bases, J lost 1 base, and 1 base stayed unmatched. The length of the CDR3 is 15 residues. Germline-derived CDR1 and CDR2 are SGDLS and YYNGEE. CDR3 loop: CASSVDRGSGNTIYF. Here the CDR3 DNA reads TGTGCCAGCAGCGTAGACAGGGGATCTGGAAACACCATATATTTT. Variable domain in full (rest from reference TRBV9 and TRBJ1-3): DSGVTQTPKHLITATGQRVTLRCSPRSGDLSVYWYQQSLDQGLQFLIQYYNGEERAKGNILERFSAQQFPDLHSELNLSSLELGDSALYFCASSVDRGSGNTIYFGEGSWLTVV.

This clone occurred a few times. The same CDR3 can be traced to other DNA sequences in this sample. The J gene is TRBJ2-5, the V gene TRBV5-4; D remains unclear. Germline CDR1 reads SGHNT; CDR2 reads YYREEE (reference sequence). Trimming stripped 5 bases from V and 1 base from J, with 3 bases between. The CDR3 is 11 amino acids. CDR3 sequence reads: CASSSQETQYF. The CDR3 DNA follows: TGTGCCAGCAGTTCCCAAGAGACCCAGTACTTC.